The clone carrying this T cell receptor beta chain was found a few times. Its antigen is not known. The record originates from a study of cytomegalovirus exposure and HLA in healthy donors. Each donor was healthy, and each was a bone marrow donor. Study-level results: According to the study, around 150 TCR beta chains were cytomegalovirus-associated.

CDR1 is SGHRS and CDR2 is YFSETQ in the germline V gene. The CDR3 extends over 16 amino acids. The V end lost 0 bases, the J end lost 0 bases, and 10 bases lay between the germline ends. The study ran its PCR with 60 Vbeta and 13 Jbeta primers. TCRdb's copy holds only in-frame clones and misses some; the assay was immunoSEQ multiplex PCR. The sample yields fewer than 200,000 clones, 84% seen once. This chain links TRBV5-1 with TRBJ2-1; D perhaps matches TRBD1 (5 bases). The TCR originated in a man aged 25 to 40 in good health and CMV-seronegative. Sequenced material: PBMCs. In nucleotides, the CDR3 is TGCGCCAGCAGCTTGGCTCCCCAGGGCTCCTACAATGAGCAGTTCTTC. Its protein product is CASSLAPQGSYNEQFF.